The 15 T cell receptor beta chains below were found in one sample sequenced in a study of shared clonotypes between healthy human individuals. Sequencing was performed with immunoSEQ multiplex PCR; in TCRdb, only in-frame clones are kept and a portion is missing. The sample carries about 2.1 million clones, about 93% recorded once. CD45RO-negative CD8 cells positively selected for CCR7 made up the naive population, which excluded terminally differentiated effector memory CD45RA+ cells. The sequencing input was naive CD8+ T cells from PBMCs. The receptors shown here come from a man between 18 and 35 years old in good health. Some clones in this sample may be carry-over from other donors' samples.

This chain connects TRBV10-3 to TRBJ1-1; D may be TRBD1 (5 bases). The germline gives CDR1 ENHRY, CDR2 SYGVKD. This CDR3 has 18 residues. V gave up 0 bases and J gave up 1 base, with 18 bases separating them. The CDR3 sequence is CAISESAGEEFGNTEAFF. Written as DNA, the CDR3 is TGTGCCATCAGTGAGTCTGCGGGGGAGGAATTCGGGAACACTGAAGCTTTCTTT.

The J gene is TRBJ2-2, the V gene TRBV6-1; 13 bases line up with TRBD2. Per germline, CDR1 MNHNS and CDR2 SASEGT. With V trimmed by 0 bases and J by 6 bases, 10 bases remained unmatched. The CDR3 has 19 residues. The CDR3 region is CASSEAGTSGAGWAGELFF. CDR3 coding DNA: TGTGCCAGCAGTGAAGCCGGGACTAGCGGGGCCGGGTGGGCCGGGGAGCTGTTTTTT.

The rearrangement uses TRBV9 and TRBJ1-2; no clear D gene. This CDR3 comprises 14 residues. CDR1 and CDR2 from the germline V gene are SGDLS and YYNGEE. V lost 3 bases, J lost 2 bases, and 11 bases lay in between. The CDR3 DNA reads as TGTGCCAGCAGCGCGAGGACGGGGAACTATGGCTACACCTTC. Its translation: CASSARTGNYGYTF. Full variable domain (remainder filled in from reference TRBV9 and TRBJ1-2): DSGVTQTPKHLITATGQRVTLRCSPRSGDLSVYWYQQSLDQGLQFLIQYYNGEERAKGNILERFSAQQFPDLHSELNLSSLELGDSALYFCASSARTGNYGYTFGSGTRLTVV.

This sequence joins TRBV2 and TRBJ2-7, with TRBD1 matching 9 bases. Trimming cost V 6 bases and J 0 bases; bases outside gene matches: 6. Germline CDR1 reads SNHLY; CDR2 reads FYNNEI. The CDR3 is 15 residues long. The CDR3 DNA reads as TGTGCCAGCAGACCCGGGACAGGGAGCTCCTACGAGCAGTACTTC. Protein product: CASRPGTGSSYEQYF.

The CDR3 nucleotides are TGCAGCGTTGCCGGGGGCGCTTCTCGATACGAGCAGTACTTC. Its translation: CSVAGGASRYEQYF. The V call is TRBV29-1, the J call TRBJ2-7; D tentatively reads TRBD1 or TRBD2 (6 bases each). This CDR3 comprises 14 residues. Germline V gene lookup returns CDR1 SQVTM and CDR2 ANQGSEA. Trimming removed 4 bases from V and 4 bases from J, with 17 bases in between.

DNA for the CDR3: TGTGCCAGTAGTATAAGTGGCAGGGGTGGAGATACGCAGTATTTT. Protein product: CASSISGRGGDTQYF. V gene TRBV19 combines with J gene TRBJ2-3, with a tentative D call TRBD1 (6 bases). Per germline, CDR1 LNHDA and CDR2 SQIVND (reference sequence). V dropped 2 bases and J dropped 5 bases, with 14 bases sitting between them. The CDR3 contains 15 residues. Full variable domain (rest looked up from reference TRBV19 and TRBJ2-3): DGGITQSPKYLFRKEGQNVTLSCEQNLNHDAMYWYRQDPGQGLRLIYYSQIVNDFQKGDIAEGYSVSREKKESFPLTVTSAQKNPTAFYLCASSISGRGGDTQYFGPGTRLTVL.

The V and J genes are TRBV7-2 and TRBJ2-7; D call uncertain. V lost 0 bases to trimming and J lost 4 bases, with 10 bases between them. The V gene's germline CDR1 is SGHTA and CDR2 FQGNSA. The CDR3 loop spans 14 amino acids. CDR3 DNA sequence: TGTGCCAGCAGCTTAGCGAGGTCAGGTTACGAGCAGTACTTC. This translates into CASSLARSGYEQYF. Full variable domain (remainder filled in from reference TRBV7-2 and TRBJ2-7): GAGVSQSPSNKVTEKGKDVELRCDPISGHTALYWYRQSLGQGLEFLIYFQGNSAPDKSGLPSDRFSAERTGGSVSTLTIQRTQQEDSAVYLCASSLARSGYEQYFGPGTRLTVT.

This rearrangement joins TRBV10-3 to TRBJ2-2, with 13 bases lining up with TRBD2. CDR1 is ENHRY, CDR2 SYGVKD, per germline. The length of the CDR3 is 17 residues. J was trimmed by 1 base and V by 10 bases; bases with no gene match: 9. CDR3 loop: CATSLGTSGKNTGELFF. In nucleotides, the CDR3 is TGTGCCACCTCTCTCGGGACTAGCGGGAAGAACACCGGGGAGCTGTTTTTT.

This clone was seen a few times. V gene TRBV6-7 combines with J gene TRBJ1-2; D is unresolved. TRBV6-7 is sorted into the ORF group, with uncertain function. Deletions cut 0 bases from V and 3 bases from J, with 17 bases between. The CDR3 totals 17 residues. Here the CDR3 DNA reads TGTGCCAGCAGTTACTCGAACGCGGGTCAGCCCGACTATGGCTACACCTTC. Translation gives CASSYSNAGQPDYGYTF.

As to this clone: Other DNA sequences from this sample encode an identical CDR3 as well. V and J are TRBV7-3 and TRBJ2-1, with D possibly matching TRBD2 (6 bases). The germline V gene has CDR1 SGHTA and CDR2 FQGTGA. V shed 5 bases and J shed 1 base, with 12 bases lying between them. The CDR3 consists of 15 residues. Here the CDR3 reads CASSPLAASYNEQFF. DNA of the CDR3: TGTGCCAGCAGCCCCTTAGCGGCATCCTACAATGAGCAGTTCTTC.

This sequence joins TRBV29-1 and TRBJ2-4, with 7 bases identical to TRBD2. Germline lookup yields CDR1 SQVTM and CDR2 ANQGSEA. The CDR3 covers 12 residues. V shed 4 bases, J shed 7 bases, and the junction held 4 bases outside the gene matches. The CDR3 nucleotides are TGCAGCGTTGCGGGGGGTCGGAACATTCAGTACTTC. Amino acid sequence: CSVAGGRNIQYF.

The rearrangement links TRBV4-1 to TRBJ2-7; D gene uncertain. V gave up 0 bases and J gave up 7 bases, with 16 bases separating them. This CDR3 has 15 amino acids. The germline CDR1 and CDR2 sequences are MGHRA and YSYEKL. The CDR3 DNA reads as TGCGCCAGCAGCCAAGATCTGTGGAAGGGTTGGGAGCAGTACTTC. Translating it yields CASSQDLWKGWEQYF.

DNA for the CDR3: TGTGCCAGCAGCTTTAACAGGGAGGTCGGGCAGTACTTC. This sequence encodes CASSFNREVGQYF. The chain recombines TRBV7-9 with TRBJ2-7; D may correspond to TRBD1 or TRBD2 (6 bases each). This CDR3 has 13 amino acids. Germline CDR1 reads SEHNR; CDR2 reads FQNEAQ (reference sequence). With 3 bases removed from V and 9 bases from J, the gap between germline ends came to 15 bases.

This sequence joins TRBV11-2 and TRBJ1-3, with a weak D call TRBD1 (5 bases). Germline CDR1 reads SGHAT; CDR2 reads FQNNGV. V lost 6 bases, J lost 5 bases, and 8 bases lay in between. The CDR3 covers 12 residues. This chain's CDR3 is CASRQERNTIYF. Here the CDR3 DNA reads TGTGCCAGCAGACAGGAGCGAAACACCATATATTTT. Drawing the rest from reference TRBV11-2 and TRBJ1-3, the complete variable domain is EAGVAQSPRYKIIEKRQSVAFWCNPISGHATLYWYQQILGQGPKLLIQFQNNGVVDDSQLPKDRFSAERLKGVDSTLKIQPAKLEDSAVYLCASRQERNTIYFGEGSWLTVV.

In nucleotides, the CDR3 is TGCGCCAGCAGCCAAGTCCAGGGGCCCTATGGCTACACCTTC. It codes for CASSQVQGPYGYTF. This sequence joins TRBV4-1 and TRBJ1-2; the D gene is possibly TRBD1 (6 bases). V dropped 1 base and J dropped 4 bases, with 10 bases sitting between them. The CDR3 length is 14 residues. CDR1 is MGHRA, CDR2 YSYEKL, per germline.